The 25 T cell receptor beta chains below were found in one sample sequenced in a study of T cell responses to AZD1222 COVID-19 vaccine. Clones were read by immunoSEQ multiplex PCR, and TCRdb kept only the in-frame ones, dropping some. The sample consists of 84,000 or so clones, roughly 85% of them appearing once. The sample consisted of peripheral blood, taken on day 0 of AZD1222 vaccination. The origin of the receptors is an adult in good health.

This chain connects TRBV6-6 to TRBJ1-4; 9 nucleotides align to TRBD1. CDR1 MNHNY and CDR2 SVGAGI come from the germline V gene (reference sequence). V was clipped by 4 bases and J by 6 bases; unmatched bases: 9. The CDR3 runs 16 residues. The CDR3 nucleotides read TGTGCCAGCAGTTCTAGCCCGGGACAGGGTGATGAAAAACTGTTTTTT. Translated: CASSSSPGQGDEKLFF.

The genes are TRBV11-2 and TRBJ2-6; D gene uncertain. CDR3 length: 19 residues. Germline assignment: CDR1 SGHAT and CDR2 FQNNGV. The V and J ends lost 5 bases and 0 bases respectively, with 20 bases between them. The CDR3 coding sequence is TGTGCCAGCAGCCATCCAAAGGGCTCCAGAACCTCTGGGGCCAACGTCCTGACTTTC. Translating gives CASSHPKGSRTSGANVLTF.

V and J are TRBV6-4 and TRBJ1-2, with D maybe TRBD1 (6 bases). The CDR3 is 16 residues long. Trimming cost V 0 bases and J 6 bases, with 17 bases left between them. Germline values: CDR1 MRHNA, CDR2 SNTAGT. As DNA, the CDR3 is TGTGCCAGCAGTGACTCGAAGTGGGGGCCCTCTCATGGCTACACCTTC. Encoded protein: CASSDSKWGPSHGYTF.

The genes are TRBV5-1 and TRBJ2-7, with 7 positions matching TRBD2. Germline loops: CDR1 SGHRS, CDR2 YFSETQ. This CDR3 has 15 residues. V lost 0 bases and J lost 3; bases outside the gene matches: 6. CDR3 DNA sequence: TGCGCCAGCAGCTTGGATCCCAGCGGGGTCTACGAGCAGTACTTC. Translating it yields CASSLDPSGVYEQYF.

The V and J genes are TRBV6-6 and TRBJ1-1; tentatively, D is TRBD1 (5 bases). This CDR3 has 11 amino acids. The germline gives CDR1 MNHNY, CDR2 SVGAGI (reference sequence). V was cut by 8 bases and J by 6 bases, with 10 bases left in between. In nucleotides, the CDR3 is TGTGCCAGCTCGTCGGGACCTGAAGCTTTCTTT. Encoded protein: CASSSGPEAFF.

CDR3 sequence (DNA): TGCGCCAGCAGCCAGGGACGTCTTAATGAGCAGTTCTTC. This gives the protein CASSQGRLNEQFF. The V and J genes are TRBV4-3 and TRBJ2-1, with D perhaps matching TRBD1 or TRBD2 (5 bases each). The CDR3 spans 13 residues. V was cut by 3 bases and J by 7 bases, with 10 bases left in between. Germline V gene data show CDR1 as LGHNA and CDR2 as YSLEER.

The rearrangement links TRBV29-1 to TRBJ2-5, with 8 positions matching TRBD1. CDR3 size: 12 residues. The junction had 3 bases not matched to a gene; V was cut back by 3 bases and J by 6 bases. Germline-derived CDR1 and CDR2 are SQVTM and ANQGSEA. The CDR3 is CSVERQGQTQYF. For the CDR3, the DNA is TGCAGCGTTGAGCGACAGGGGCAGACCCAGTACTTC.

This chain uses TRBV7-8 with TRBJ2-1; 8 bases match TRBD2. The CDR3 sequence is 16 residues long. The V gene's germline CDR1 is SGHVS and CDR2 FQNEAQ. The ends lost 3 bases at V and 0 bases at J; junction bases unmatched: 4. CDR3 protein: CASSLREANSYNEQFF. The DNA for the CDR3 is TGTGCCAGCAGCTTGCGGGAGGCCAACTCCTACAATGAGCAGTTCTTC.

The chain recombines TRBV7-9 with TRBJ1-2, with 7 bases fitting TRBD1. The CDR3 consists of 16 residues. Germline values: CDR1 SEHNR, CDR2 FQNEAQ (reference sequence). After removal of 5 bases from V and 3 bases from J, the junction contained 12 bases not matched to a gene. Written as DNA, the CDR3 is TGTGCCAGCAGCCTCAGACAGGGCCAAGGGTACTATGGCTACACCTTC. Translation: CASSLRQGQGYYGYTF.

V and J are TRBV19 and TRBJ1-1; D unresolved. The germline V and J ends were trimmed by 4 bases and 0 bases, with 9 bases remaining between them. The CDR3 loop spans 14 amino acids. Germline V gene lookup returns CDR1 LNHDA and CDR2 SQIVND (reference sequence). CDR3 residues: CASSTRSLNTEAFF. CDR3 nucleotide sequence: TGTGCCAGTAGTACTCGGTCTTTGAACACTGAAGCTTTCTTT.

The rearrangement uses TRBV7-9 and TRBJ1-4; D remains unclear. Germline-derived CDR1 and CDR2 are SEHNR and FQNEAQ (reference sequence). This CDR3 is built from 14 residues. The V end lost 3 bases, the J end lost 8 bases, and 13 bases lay between the germline ends. The CDR3 DNA reads as TGTGCCAGCAGCTTGAGAGTCACCGAGGAAAAACTGTTTTTT. Amino acids: CASSLRVTEEKLFF. The entire variable domain, with the rest obtained from reference TRBV7-9 and TRBJ1-4, is as follows: DTGVSQNPRHKITKRGQNVTFRCDPISEHNRLYWYRQTLGQGPEFLTYFQNEAQLEKSRLLSDRFSAERPKGSFSTLEIQRTEQGDSAMYLCASSLRVTEEKLFFGSGTQLSVL.

The J gene is TRBJ2-1, the V gene TRBV27, with 9 bases lining up with TRBD2. The V gene's germline CDR1 is MNHEY and CDR2 SMNVEV (reference sequence). This CDR3 is 15 amino acids long. Trimming cost V 1 base and J 7 bases; bases outside gene matches: 5. CDR3 residues: CASSLFAGGPNEQFF. The CDR3 nucleotides read TGTGCCAGCAGTTTATTTGCGGGAGGGCCGAATGAGCAGTTCTTC.

The chain is built from TRBV18 and TRBJ2-1; no clear D. This CDR3 contains 14 residues. V lost 3 bases, J lost 7 bases, and 13 bases lay in between. Germline lookup yields CDR1 KGHSH and CDR2 LQKENI. CDR3 DNA: TGTGCCAGCTCACCTTGGCACCGTGTGAATGAGCAGTTCTTC. Protein: CASSPWHRVNEQFF.

This chain joins TRBV10-3 and TRBJ2-3, with 10 bases fitting TRBD2. Unmatched junction bases numbered 8, after V lost 4 bases and J lost 1 base. Germline CDR1 ENHRY, CDR2 SYGVKD. The CDR3 spans 17 residues. The CDR3 sequence: CAISAILAGEGTDTQYF. Here the CDR3 DNA reads TGTGCCATCAGTGCGATTCTAGCGGGAGAGGGCACAGATACGCAGTATTTT.

The chain recombines TRBV3-1 (or the pseudogene TRBV3-2) with TRBJ2-2, with D possibly being TRBD1 or TRBD2 (5 bases each). Germline V lookup: CDR1 LGHDT, CDR2 YNNKEL (reference sequence). The CDR3 extends over 15 amino acids. The ends were cut back, 3 bases at V and 8 bases at J, with 16 bases in the middle. CDR3 residues: CASSQGTDSKGELFF. In DNA, the CDR3 is TGTGCCAGCAGCCAGGGGACGGACTCTAAAGGGGAGCTGTTTTTT.

This chain uses TRBV6-2 or TRBV6-3 with TRBJ1-2, with 8 bases aligning to TRBD1. The V gene's germline CDR1 is MNHEY and CDR2 SVGEGT. The CDR3 extends over 14 amino acids. The ends lost 5 bases at V and 5 bases at J; junction bases unmatched: 7. DNA of the CDR3: TGTGCCAGCAGTATCGACAGGGGACCTTATGGCTACACCTTC. It specifies CASSIDRGPYGYTF.

V gene TRBV2 combines with J gene TRBJ2-1; TRBD2 matches at 14 bases. Germline values: CDR1 SNHLY, CDR2 FYNNEI. Losses at the gene ends were 6 bases for V and 9 bases for J; bases not matched to a gene: 1. The CDR3 contains 13 residues. The CDR3 reads CASRGLAGVEQFF. The CDR3 DNA follows: TGTGCCAGCAGGGGACTAGCGGGAGTTGAGCAGTTCTTC.

The rearrangement joins TRBV6-5 to TRBJ1-6, with 9 bases matching TRBD1. Trimming took 6 bases from V and 13 from J; bases not matched to a gene: 7. Per germline, CDR1 MNHEY and CDR2 SVGAGI. The CDR3 is made up of 13 amino acids. This chain's CDR3 is CASSRTGELPLHF. The CDR3 nucleotides are TGTGCCAGCAGCCGGACAGGGGAACTTCCCCTCCACTTT.

The CDR3 protein is CASSQYDLTSGNTYEQYF. CDR3 DNA sequence: TGTGCCAGCAGCCAATATGACCTGACTAGCGGGAATACCTACGAGCAGTACTTC. The chain uses TRBV4-2 and TRBJ2-7; 11 positions match TRBD2. The CDR3 extends over 18 amino acids. The V segment lost 2 bases and the J segment 2 bases; nucleotides outside the gene matches: 11. CDR1 is LGHNA and CDR2 is YNFKEQ in the germline V gene.

The chain uses TRBV19 and TRBJ2-1; TRBD2 aligns across 10 bases. The V segment lost 5 bases and the J segment 6 bases; nucleotides outside the gene matches: 10. The CDR3 spans 16 residues. Germline V gene sequence: CDR1 LNHDA, CDR2 SQIVND (reference sequence). The CDR3, as DNA: TGTGCCAGTAGTTCTCCGGGACTAGCGTCGGGCAATGAGCAGTTCTTC. Protein sequence: CASSSPGLASGNEQFF.

This clone has a single count. The gene calls are TRBV7-2 and TRBJ1-1; TRBD1 aligns across 8 bases. This CDR3 has 18 amino acids. Unmatched junction bases numbered 14, after V lost 5 bases and J lost 0 bases. The V gene's germline CDR1 is SGHTA and CDR2 FQGNSA. For the CDR3, the DNA is TGTGCCAGCAGCCCGCACCTCCGGGACAGGAGTTTGAACACTGAAGCTTTCTTT. Encoded protein: CASSPHLRDRSLNTEAFF.

The chain joins TRBV6-1 to TRBJ2-7; 9 positions match TRBD1. CDR3 length: 13 residues. Germline V gene sequence: CDR1 MNHNS, CDR2 SASEGT. V shed 2 bases and J 7 bases; nucleotides not matched to a gene: 3. Here the CDR3 DNA reads TGTGCCAGCAGTGAAAGACAGGGGGTTGAGCAGTACTTC. This codes for CASSERQGVEQYF.

The chain recombines TRBV7-2 with TRBJ1-2; no clear D gene. Germline V gives CDR1 SGHTA, CDR2 FQGNSA. V lost 3 bases to trimming and J lost 0 bases, with 8 bases between them. The CDR3 is made up of 14 amino acids. The CDR3 loop reads CASSFEFSNYGYTF. CDR3 in DNA: TGTGCCAGCAGCTTTGAGTTTTCTAACTATGGCTACACCTTC.

The J gene is TRBJ1-2, the V gene TRBV7-9; D might be TRBD1 (5 bases). Per germline, CDR1 SEHNR and CDR2 FQNEAQ (reference sequence). Trimming cost V 5 bases and J 8 bases, with 12 bases left between them. This CDR3 is built from 12 residues. The CDR3, as DNA: TGTGCCAGCAGCCAGGGTGCTAGAGGCTACACCTTC. It codes for CASSQGARGYTF.

The V gene is TRBV9, the J gene TRBJ2-3; TRBD2 is a possible D gene (5 bases). The CDR3 is 13 residues long. Trimming took off 3 bases at V and 3 bases at J, with 8 bases between the two ends. CDR1 SGDLS and CDR2 YYNGEE come from the germline V gene. As DNA, the CDR3 is TGTGCCAGCAGCGGGAGGAGAACAGATACGCAGTATTTT. Amino acids: CASSGRRTDTQYF.